These 12 T cell receptor beta chains were all obtained from the same sample, sequenced in a study of beta chain features in type 1 diabetes. The entirety of the isolated RNA underwent reverse transcription, so expressed TCRB transcripts were sequenced. Sequencing used immunoSEQ multiplex PCR; TCRdb keeps in-frame clones, though not all of them. Among under 250,000 clones listed, roughly a tenth were seen once. Sequencing was carried out using central memory CD4+ T cells from blood. All receptors derive from a man aged 18 to 30 in good health.

In this sample, this clone turned up a few times. CDR3 loop: CASSLRSGGEQYF. CDR3 bases: TGTGCCAGCAGCCTCCGGTCGGGAGGCGAGCAGTACTTC. This sequence joins TRBV11-1 and TRBJ2-7, with 7 bases identical to TRBD2. The CDR3 sequence is 13 residues long. Germline V gives CDR1 SGHAT, CDR2 FQDESV (reference sequence). J lost 6 bases, V lost 5 bases, and 7 bases had no gene match.

This clone came up many times. Here the CDR3 reads CATSRDRGDGGELFF. The CDR3 DNA is TGTGCCACCAGCAGAGACAGGGGCGATGGCGGGGAGCTGTTTTTT. This rearrangement joins TRBV15 to TRBJ2-2; D perhaps matches TRBD1 (6 bases). Deletions cut 0 bases from V and 7 bases from J, with 12 bases between. Germline values: CDR1 LNHNV, CDR2 YYDKDF (reference sequence). The length of the CDR3 is 15 residues.

This clone came up a few times. This rearrangement joins TRBV6-5 to TRBJ2-7; 9 bases are shared with TRBD1. The CDR3 length is 16 residues. Germline-derived CDR1 and CDR2 are MNHEY and SVGAGI. The V segment lost 4 bases and the J segment 1 base; nucleotides outside the gene matches: 8. Here the CDR3 reads CASSSQGAGISYEQYF. As DNA, the CDR3 is TGTGCCAGCAGTTCACAGGGGGCAGGGATATCCTACGAGCAGTACTTC.

A note on this clone: Since a much larger clone is just one base distant, this may be a read error. The V call is TRBV5-1, the J call TRBJ2-7; D is perhaps TRBD2 (5 bases). This CDR3 has 13 residues. Germline assignment: CDR1 SGHRS and CDR2 YFSETQ. V was pared by 2 bases and J by 6 bases, with 12 bases between. Here the CDR3 DNA reads TGCGCCAGCAGCTTCCGGGGAGACTCCGAGCAGTACTTC. Protein sequence: CASSFRGDSEQYF.

V is TRBV25-1 and J is TRBJ2-7; 11 positions agree with TRBD2. Germline values: CDR1 MGHDK, CDR2 SYGVNS. Germline trimming cut 5 bases from V and 3 bases from J; bases unmatched to any gene: 6. The CDR3 covers 15 residues. CDR3 residues: CASSKGTSGNYEQYF. The CDR3 coding sequence is TGTGCCAGCAGTAAAGGGACTAGCGGAAACTACGAGCAGTACTTC.

The V and J genes are TRBV30 and TRBJ2-7; 7 nucleotides align to TRBD2. Germline values: CDR1 GTSNPN, CDR2 SVGIG (reference sequence). The CDR3 has 17 residues. The V and J ends lost 0 bases and 2 bases, in that order; junction bases with no gene match: 13. Here the CDR3 DNA reads TGTGCCTGGAGTGTCCGACTGGGGAGGGGCCCGACCTACGAGCAGTACTTC. Its translation: CAWSVRLGRGPTYEQYF.

The V call is TRBV13, the J call TRBJ2-7, with TRBD1 identical over 9 bases. Losses at the gene ends were 0 bases for V and 2 bases for J; bases not matched to a gene: 2. The CDR3 covers 15 residues. Germline CDR1 PRHDT, CDR2 FYEKMQ (reference sequence). The CDR3 loop reads CASSLGWDRAYEQYF. CDR3 sequence (DNA): TGTGCCAGCAGCTTAGGCTGGGACAGGGCCTACGAGCAGTACTTC.

The rearrangement joins TRBV7-2 to TRBJ2-5; D perhaps matches TRBD1 (6 bases). This CDR3 is 16 amino acids long. CDR1 is SGHTA, CDR2 FQGNSA, per germline. The V end was cut by 2 bases, the J end by 5 bases, with 18 bases between. CDR3 in DNA: TGTGCCAGCAGCTTAACCAGGACAGTGGGAGTGGAGACCCAGTACTTC. Its translation is CASSLTRTVGVETQYF.

This clone was detected ten times or more. This sequence joins TRBV9 and TRBJ1-3, with D tentatively TRBD1 (6 bases). This CDR3 is 19 amino acids long. Germline V gene sequence: CDR1 SGDLS, CDR2 YYNGEE. V was trimmed by 0 bases and J by 0 bases, leaving 19 bases between them. The CDR3 is CASSVAPKPGHLSGNTIYF. CDR3 DNA sequence: TGTGCCAGCAGCGTAGCCCCCAAACCGGGACACCTCTCTGGAAACACCATATATTTT.

This clone was seen only a few times. V and J are TRBV5-1 and TRBJ2-3, with TRBD1 matching 9 bases. The CDR3 loop spans 15 amino acids. Germline loops: CDR1 SGHRS, CDR2 YFSETQ. The ends lost 3 bases at V and 3 bases at J; junction bases unmatched: 5. DNA for the CDR3: TGCGCCAGCAGCTCAACAGGGGGCCTGACAGATACGCAGTATTTT. It codes for CASSSTGGLTDTQYF.

This clone was detected a few times. The V call is TRBV12-5, the J call TRBJ2-1; 7 nucleotides line up with TRBD1. V shed 4 bases, J shed 11 bases, and the junction held 17 bases outside the gene matches. CDR3 size: 16 residues. Per the germline V gene, CDR1 is LGHNT and CDR2 is FRNRAP. The chain's CDR3 is CASGSSTGLTQIKQFF. The CDR3 DNA sequence: TGTGCTAGTGGTTCATCGACAGGGTTAACGCAAATCAAGCAGTTCTTC.

This sequence joins TRBV4-2 and TRBJ2-3; no clear D. This CDR3 has 13 amino acids. Trimming stripped 1 base from V and 6 bases from J, with 8 bases between. CDR1 LGHNA and CDR2 YNFKEQ come from the germline V gene. CDR3 sequence reads: CASSQGWSDTQYF. CDR3 bases: TGTGCCAGCAGCCAAGGGTGGTCGGATACGCAGTATTTT.